Presented here are 20 T cell receptor beta chains from one specimen sequenced in a study of cytomegalovirus exposure and HLA in healthy donors. The PCR used 60 Vbeta and 13 Jbeta primers. TCRdb's table, derived via immunoSEQ multiplex PCR, lists solely in-frame clones and lacks some. The sample comprises approximately 210,000 clones, around 87% of which are singletons, and about 1.2% rests with the top ten. Sequenced sample: PBMCs. The receptor set was obtained from a man younger than 40 in good health and CMV-seronegative.

This clone has just a few counts. CDR3 DNA: TGTGCCAGCAGCACAGGGTGGTATGAGCCCCAGCATTTT. It specifies CASSTGWYEPQHF. V gene TRBV27 combines with J gene TRBJ1-5; maybe TRBD1 (6 bases). Germline V gene lookup returns CDR1 MNHEY and CDR2 SMNVEV (reference sequence). Trimming left V 6 bases short and J 8 bases short, with 14 bases between. This CDR3 contains 13 residues.

This rearrangement joins TRBV6-5 to TRBJ2-2, with D unresolved. The CDR3 is 13 residues long. Germline V gene data show CDR1 as MNHEY and CDR2 as SVGAGI. V lost 3 bases, J lost 6 bases, and 8 bases lay in between. The CDR3 sequence is CASSYYTSGELFF. CDR3 coding DNA: TGTGCCAGCAGTTATTACACCTCCGGGGAGCTGTTTTTT.

V is TRBV6-6 and J is TRBJ2-3; D may be TRBD1 (7 bases). The length of the CDR3 is 14 residues. V was cut by 6 bases and J by 6 bases, with 16 bases left in between. CDR1 and CDR2 from the germline V gene are MNHNY and SVGAGI (reference sequence). The CDR3 region has the DNA TGTGCCAGCAGCAGGGGGGTTAAGGGGGATACGCAGTATTTT. Protein sequence: CASSRGVKGDTQYF.

This sequence joins TRBV6-5 and TRBJ2-7, with unresolved D. V lost 7 bases and J lost 7, with 14 bases in between. Germline-derived CDR1 and CDR2 are MNHEY and SVGAGI. The CDR3 extends over 12 amino acids. CDR3 loop: CASTTTLVEQYF. CDR3 nucleotide sequence: TGTGCCAGCACCACCACTCTGGTGGAGCAGTACTTC.

This clone was seen a few times. The gene calls are TRBV5-4 and TRBJ2-7; D remains ambiguous. The CDR3 runs 17 residues. Germline V CDR1 and CDR2: SGHNT, YYREEE (reference sequence). The V end was cut by 0 bases, the J end by 3 bases, with 19 bases between. The CDR3 nucleotides are TGTGCCAGCAGCTTGGGTGGTGGATCGGGTCTTCACTACGAGCAGTACTTC. Encoded protein: CASSLGGGSGLHYEQYF.

In its sample, this clone was seen a few times. J is TRBJ1-4 and V is TRBV19; 12 bases are shared with TRBD1. V lost 6 bases and J lost 4; bases outside the gene matches: 3. The CDR3 spans 15 residues. The germline V gene has CDR1 LNHDA and CDR2 SQIVND (reference sequence). CDR3 loop: CASRGQGAGNEKLFF. CDR3 DNA sequence: TGTGCCAGTAGGGGACAGGGGGCCGGTAATGAAAAACTGTTTTTT.

The chain uses TRBV7-6 and TRBJ2-2; the match to TRBD2 covers 13 bases. The CDR3 runs 16 residues. The V gene's germline CDR1 is SGHVS and CDR2 FNYEAQ. With 5 bases clipped from V and 7 bases from J, the junction kept 7 bases outside the gene matches. This chain's CDR3 is CASSPGLAGVHGELFF. CDR3 coding DNA: TGTGCCAGCAGCCCTGGACTAGCGGGGGTCCACGGGGAGCTGTTTTTT.

CDR3 in DNA: TGTGCCAGCAGCCAAGAGAAGGCAGGGGAACCTATGTCGGGCTACACCTTC. Its translation: CASSQEKAGEPMSGYTF. The chain links TRBV4-2 to TRBJ1-2, with D maybe TRBD1 (6 bases). Trimming removed 0 bases from V and 8 bases from J, with 22 bases in between. The V gene's germline CDR1 is LGHNA and CDR2 YNFKEQ. This CDR3 spans 17 amino acids.

The genes are TRBV7-9 and TRBJ1-5; 8 positions match TRBD1. Losses at the gene ends were 4 bases for V and 5 bases for J; bases not matched to a gene: 7. Per germline, CDR1 SEHNR and CDR2 FQNEAQ (reference sequence). The CDR3 length is 15 residues. CDR3 bases: TGTGCCAGCAGCTATGGGACAGGCATCCATCAGCCCCAGCATTTT. Amino acids: CASSYGTGIHQPQHF.

The chain joins TRBV4-3 to TRBJ2-7, with 9 bases fitting TRBD1. The germline gives CDR1 LGHNA, CDR2 YSLEER. The CDR3 loop spans 15 amino acids. V was pared by 4 bases and J by 2 bases, with 6 bases of the junction left unmatched. As DNA, the CDR3 is TGCGCCAGCAGCCGATCCGGGACAGGGACCTACGAGCAGTACTTC. It yields the protein CASSRSGTGTYEQYF.

The rearrangement uses TRBV19 and TRBJ2-3; 9 bases align to TRBD2. From germline, CDR1 is LNHDA and CDR2 SQIVND (reference sequence). This CDR3 has 16 residues. V lost 3 bases and J lost 4; bases outside the gene matches: 8. Written as DNA, the CDR3 is TGTGCCAGTAGTATCGGCGGGACTAGCTTCCCAGATACGCAGTATTTT. Its protein is CASSIGGTSFPDTQYF.

The genes are TRBV7-6 and TRBJ2-1, with 7 bases aligning to TRBD1. There are 17 residues in the CDR3. Germline trimming cut 2 bases from V and 6 bases from J; bases unmatched to any gene: 13. CDR1 SGHVS and CDR2 FNYEAQ come from the germline V gene. The CDR3 sequence is CASSLIPAGGRVNEQFF. The DNA for the CDR3 is TGTGCCAGCAGCTTAATACCAGCAGGGGGTCGGGTCAATGAGCAGTTCTTC.

In DNA, the CDR3 is TGTGCCAGCAGTGAAGGATGGCTTACCTTC. The encoded protein is CASSEGWLTF. The rearrangement uses TRBV6-1 and TRBJ1-2; no firm D call. V was clipped by 1 base and J by 14 bases, with 8 bases between them. Germline CDR1 and CDR2: MNHNS and SASEGT. This CDR3 has 10 amino acids.

This clone appeared a single time. The genes are TRBV4-2 and TRBJ1-1, with a tentative D call TRBD1 (5 bases). The CDR3 has 15 amino acids. V shed 0 bases and J shed 4 bases, with 12 bases lying between them. Germline V lookup: CDR1 LGHNA, CDR2 YNFKEQ. As DNA, the CDR3 is TGTGCCAGCAGCCAAGATTCCGGGGGAGGCACTGAAGCTTTCTTT. Protein sequence: CASSQDSGGGTEAFF.

For this clone: Germline and junction disagree at one end, which may indicate a read error. The chain couples TRBV6-6 to TRBJ2-7, with 7 bases matching TRBD1. CDR1 is MNHNY and CDR2 is SVGAGI in the germline V gene (reference sequence). There are 11 residues in the CDR3. The CDR3 loop is CASYRGSDADF. CDR3 DNA sequence: TGTGCCAGTTACAGGGGCAGCGATGCGGACTTC.

The gene calls are TRBV5-6 and TRBJ1-1, with 7 bases matching TRBD1. The CDR3 contains 15 residues. Germline CDR1 is SGHDT and CDR2 is YYEEEE. Unmatched junction bases numbered 17, after V lost 4 bases and J lost 11 bases. CDR3 amino acids: CASSVGLGGSLLAFF. Here the CDR3 DNA reads TGTGCCAGCAGCGTTGGGTTAGGGGGCTCGCTGCTGGCTTTCTTT.

This chain links TRBV27 with TRBJ2-5, with TRBD2 identical over 12 bases. The trim removed 4 bases at V and 0 bases at J, leaving 3 bases unmatched. The CDR3 has 16 amino acids. The germline V gene encodes CDR1 MNHEY and CDR2 SMNVEV (reference sequence). Here the CDR3 DNA reads TGTGCCAGCAGTTCCGGACTAGCGGGGTACCAAGAGACCCAGTACTTC. Its translation is CASSSGLAGYQETQYF.

V and J are TRBV10-3 and TRBJ2-1; D uncertain. Germline V gene data show CDR1 as ENHRY and CDR2 as SYGVKD. This CDR3 contains 13 residues. V lost 6 bases, J lost 5 bases, and 11 bases lay in between. The CDR3 DNA is TGTGCCATCAGCTTAGACTTCGACAATGAGCAGTTCTTC. Translating it yields CAISLDFDNEQFF.

The chain couples TRBV6-5 to TRBJ1-2, with a weak D call TRBD1 (5 bases). The CDR3 spans 14 residues. V gave up 2 bases and J gave up 4 bases, with 11 bases separating them. Germline loops: CDR1 MNHEY, CDR2 SVGAGI. CDR3 amino acids: CASSYLGRGYGYTF. CDR3 DNA: TGTGCCAGCAGTTACCTGGGGCGCGGCTATGGCTACACCTTC.

The chain joins TRBV28 to TRBJ2-2, with 9 bases fitting TRBD1. CDR3 length: 17 residues. Unmatched junction bases numbered 10, after V lost 3 bases and J lost 5 bases. Per germline, CDR1 MDHEN and CDR2 SYDVKM. CDR3 protein: CASSFERDRERTGELFF. For the CDR3, the DNA is TGTGCCAGCAGTTTTGAACGGGACAGGGAGAGGACCGGGGAGCTGTTTTTT.